This T cell receptor (beta chain) was sequenced during a study of OX40 agonist ivuxolimab in advanced cancers. About the full investigation: Ivuxolimab was an agonistic, fully human IgG2 monoclonal antibody directed against OX40 (CD134), a costimulatory receptor. Among the approximately 54 dose-escalation patients, about 20 had hepatocellular carcinoma, about 15 melanoma, 9 renal cell carcinoma and 9 head and neck cancer. The paper reports the monotherapy dose-escalation portion (N ≈ 50 patients) of the phase I ivuxolimab trial. Three dose-escalation patients achieved partial responses, one with hepatocellular carcinoma and two with cutaneous melanoma. The purpose of peripheral TCRbeta sequencing was to test whether ivuxolimab changed TCR sequence diversity and led to clonal T-cell expansion. A male proportion of 75% to 85% and a mean age of 60 years, ranging from about 20 to 80, were recorded for the dose-escalation cohort. Patients were allowed to have had prior anti-PD-1, anti-PD-L1 or anti-CTLA-4 therapy, and around two fifths of the dose-escalation patients had been treated with checkpoint inhibitors. Intravenous ivuxolimab was administered to patients every 2 weeks at six dose levels: 0.01, 0.1, 0.3, 1.5, 3 and 10 mg/kg. General findings and caveats noted by the study authors: At doses from 0.1 to 3.0 mg/kg, clonal expansion was seen in both CD4+ and CD8+ blood T cells between baseline and week 6. The antigen specificity of the clonally expanded peripheral T cells was not determined. Partial responders in the 0.1-3.0 mg/kg groups had among the lowest normalized peripheral clonal expansion, especially among CD8+ T cells. Low levels of normalized T-cell clonal expansion were also seen in some patients who did not respond. After ivuxolimab, expanded clones were on average more numerous among CD8+ T cells than among CD4+ T cells.

For sequencing of the TCRbeta CDR3 region, genomic DNA was extracted from the sorted cells. The immunoSEQ Assay was used to sequence the TCRbeta CDR3 regions. In its TCRdb copy, this immuneACCESS table keeps in-frame sequences only and misses some clones. Where compared with another copy, unresolved V genes explain less than half of these, and the others have no known cause. This sample holds about 82,000 clones; about 88% were observed only once. In total, the top ten clones hold around 0.94% of the sample. Based on the germline V gene, the CDR1 and CDR2 sequences are SGDLS and YYNGEE. For this chain, trimming is 0 bases at the V end and 5 bases at the J end, and the number of junction bases without a gene match is 14. CDR3 length: 19 amino acids, cysteine to phenylalanine. Left in the record is the CDR3 DNA by itself, 57 bases read in frame from the first base. Points on this clone: Its binding antigen is unknown. No base quality values were provided; no much bigger clone lies one nucleotide off.

The trial excluded patients who had a history of autoimmune disease or who were on systemic immunosuppression. Peripheral blood for TCR sequencing was drawn from every dose cohort at baseline, at cycle 4 day 1 and at cycle 7 day 1. Samples were obtained from an open-label, multicenter, first-in-human phase I dose-escalation trial of ivuxolimab. Adults with locally advanced or metastatic head and neck squamous cell, hepatocellular, melanoma or renal cell carcinoma were enrolled in the trial. Before TCR sequencing, CD4+ and CD8+ T cells were separately sorted from peripheral blood. This chain joins TRBV9 to TRBJ2-2; 9 middle bases align to TRBD2. This specimen consisted of CD4+ or CD8+ T cells sorted from blood, obtained in a trial of the OX40 agonist ivuxolimab. The receptor was derived from an adult with an advanced solid tumor such as melanoma, head and neck, liver or kidney cancer. At the DNA level, the sequence is TGTGCCAGCAGCGTAGGTCTTAGCGGGGGCGTGGTTCCTACCGGGGAGCTGTTTTTT. Its product reads: CASSVGLSGGVVPTGELFF.